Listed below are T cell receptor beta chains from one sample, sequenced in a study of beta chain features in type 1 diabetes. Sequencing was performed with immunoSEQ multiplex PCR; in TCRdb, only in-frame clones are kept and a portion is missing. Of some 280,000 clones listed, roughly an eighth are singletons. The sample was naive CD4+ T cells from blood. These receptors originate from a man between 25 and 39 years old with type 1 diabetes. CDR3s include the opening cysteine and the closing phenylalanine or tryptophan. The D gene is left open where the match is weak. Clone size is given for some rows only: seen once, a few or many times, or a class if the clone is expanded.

CDR3nt: TGTGCCAGCAGGGGCAGTTCGTCTGGGGCCAACGTCCTGACTTTC; CDR3aa: CASRGSSSGANVLTF; v_gene: TRBV6-5; abundance: NA; j_gene: TRBJ2-6; d_gene: NA
CDR3nt: TGTGCCAGCAGCTTGCGGGATGAAGATACGCAGTATTTT; CDR3aa: CASSLRDEDTQYF; v_gene: TRBV5-4; abundance: few; j_gene: TRBJ2-3; d_gene: NA
CDR3nt: TGTGCCAGCTCACCACAGCGAGACAGGGGTGGCGAGACCCAGTACTTC; CDR3aa: CASSPQRDRGGETQYF; v_gene: TRBV18; abundance: NA; j_gene: TRBJ2-5; d_gene: TRBD1
CDR3nt: TGTGCCAGCTGGGAGGGCCGGGAGACCCAGTACTTC; CDR3aa: CASWEGRETQYF; v_gene: TRBV2; abundance: few; j_gene: TRBJ2-5; d_gene: TRBD2
CDR3nt: TGTGCCAGCAGTCGACAGGGATCCGACACTGAAGCTTTCTTT; CDR3aa: CASSRQGSDTEAFF; v_gene: TRBV6-6; abundance: NA; j_gene: TRBJ1-1; d_gene: TRBD1
CDR3nt: TGTGCCAGCCTCGGAACAGGGCCCGGCTACACCTTC; CDR3aa: CASLGTGPGYTF; v_gene: TRBV28; abundance: few; j_gene: TRBJ1-2; d_gene: NA
CDR3nt: TGTGCCAGCAGTCCGGGGGGGGCCTGGAACACTGAAGCTTTCTTT; CDR3aa: CASSPGGAWNTEAFF; v_gene: TRBV28; abundance: few; j_gene: TRBJ1-1; d_gene: NA
CDR3nt: TGTGCCAGCAGCTTAGGTGGAGCGGGAGGGGTTTACAATGAGCAGTTCTTC; CDR3aa: CASSLGGAGGVYNEQFF; v_gene: TRBV11-1; abundance: NA; j_gene: TRBJ2-1; d_gene: TRBD2
CDR3nt: TGTGCCAGCAGCCTTGGGACTAGCGTTTCCTACGAGCAGTACTTC; CDR3aa: CASSLGTSVSYEQYF; v_gene: TRBV4-2; abundance: NA; j_gene: TRBJ2-7; d_gene: TRBD2
CDR3nt: TGTGCCAGCTCACCGGGACAGGGGCAAACAACTAATGAAAAACTGTTTTTT; CDR3aa: CASSPGQGQTTNEKLFF; v_gene: TRBV18; abundance: NA; j_gene: TRBJ1-4; d_gene: TRBD1
CDR3nt: TGCGCCAGCAGCCCAACGACAGGATCAAACTACGAGCAGTACTTC; CDR3aa: CASSPTTGSNYEQYF; v_gene: TRBV5-1; abundance: few; j_gene: TRBJ2-7; d_gene: NA
CDR3nt: TGCGCCAGCAGCCCCACGGCGGCGGCAACTAATGAAAAACTGTTTTTT; CDR3aa: CASSPTAAATNEKLFF; v_gene: TRBV5-1; abundance: NA; j_gene: TRBJ1-4; d_gene: NA
CDR3nt: TGTGCCAGCAGCCCCAGTGGGGGACTAGCGGACTACGAGCAGTACTTC; CDR3aa: CASSPSGGLADYEQYF; v_gene: TRBV27; abundance: NA; j_gene: TRBJ2-7; d_gene: TRBD2
CDR3nt: TGCGCCAGCAGCGAGGGTTGGGATGGCGGCACTGAAGCTTTCTTT; CDR3aa: CASSEGWDGGTEAFF; v_gene: TRBV5-1; abundance: NA; j_gene: TRBJ1-1; d_gene: NA
CDR3nt: TGTGCCTGGAGCCAGGGAAACACTGAAGCTTTCTTT; CDR3aa: CAWSQGNTEAFF; v_gene: TRBV30; abundance: few; j_gene: TRBJ1-1; d_gene: NA
CDR3nt: TGTGCCAGCAGCTCCAGGTCTAGCGGCACGAACACCGGGGAGCTGTTTTTT; CDR3aa: CASSSRSSGTNTGELFF; v_gene: TRBV5-4; abundance: NA; j_gene: TRBJ2-2; d_gene: TRBD2
CDR3nt: TGTGCCAGCAGTTCTATACGGACAGGGAGTGAAGCTTTCTTT; CDR3aa: CASSSIRTGSEAFF; v_gene: TRBV2; abundance: few; j_gene: TRBJ1-1; d_gene: TRBD1
CDR3nt: TGTGCCAGCACCCCCGTCGGGGAAAGCAATCAGCCCCAGCATTTT; CDR3aa: CASTPVGESNQPQHF; v_gene: TRBV27; abundance: few; j_gene: TRBJ1-5; d_gene: NA
CDR3nt: TGTGCCAGCAGCTTGGGTAAGGGGACTGAAGCTTTCTTT; CDR3aa: CASSLGKGTEAFF; v_gene: TRBV7-6; abundance: NA; j_gene: TRBJ1-1; d_gene: NA
CDR3nt: TGTGCCAGCAGCTTAGCGCTTTCGGGGGGAGATACGCAGTATTTT; CDR3aa: CASSLALSGGDTQYF; v_gene: TRBV7-6; abundance: NA; j_gene: TRBJ2-3; d_gene: TRBD2
CDR3nt: TGTGCCAGCAGCTTGGCCCTAGCGGGATACACAGATACGCAGTATTTT; CDR3aa: CASSLALAGYTDTQYF; v_gene: TRBV5-4; abundance: few; j_gene: TRBJ2-3; d_gene: TRBD2
CDR3nt: TGTGCCAGCAGAGCAGGGTACGTGAACACTGAAGCTTTCTTT; CDR3aa: CASRAGYVNTEAFF; v_gene: TRBV2; abundance: NA; j_gene: TRBJ1-1; d_gene: NA
CDR3nt: TGCGCCAGCAGCTTGGCAGGAAGCGGGGCTGGCTACACCTTC; CDR3aa: CASSLAGSGAGYTF; v_gene: TRBV5-1; abundance: few; j_gene: TRBJ1-2; d_gene: NA
CDR3nt: TGTGCCAGCAGTATGCCGGACAGGGGGCTCGGTGAGCAGTTCTTC; CDR3aa: CASSMPDRGLGEQFF; v_gene: TRBV28; abundance: NA; j_gene: TRBJ2-1; d_gene: TRBD1
CDR3nt: TGTGCCAGCACCCCCCCGGGACACCAAATCTACGAGCAGTACTTC; CDR3aa: CASTPPGHQIYEQYF; v_gene: TRBV21-1; abundance: few; j_gene: TRBJ2-7; d_gene: NA
CDR3nt: TGTGCCAGCAGTTACTCGATCGCAGGGAACACTGAAGCTTTCTTT; CDR3aa: CASSYSIAGNTEAFF; v_gene: TRBV6-5; abundance: NA; j_gene: TRBJ1-1; d_gene: NA
CDR3nt: TGTGCCAGCAGTGACTCAGGAGGGTTTAAGGACGAGCAGTACTTC; CDR3aa: CASSDSGGFKDEQYF; v_gene: TRBV6-4; abundance: once; j_gene: TRBJ2-7; d_gene: NA
CDR3nt: TGTGCCAGCAGCGTAAGGATTCTTGGCAGCGGAAAAAGCACAGATACGCAGTATTTT; CDR3aa: CASSVRILGSGKSTDTQYF; v_gene: TRBV9; abundance: few; j_gene: TRBJ2-3; d_gene: NA
CDR3nt: TGCAGTGCGAGTGGGAACACTGAAGCTTTCTTT; CDR3aa: CSASGNTEAFF; v_gene: TRBV20-1; abundance: NA; j_gene: TRBJ1-1; d_gene: NA
CDR3nt: TGTGCCTGGATCCCACCGGGACAGGGGACGGAGACCCAGTACTTC; CDR3aa: CAWIPPGQGTETQYF; v_gene: TRBV30; abundance: NA; j_gene: TRBJ2-5; d_gene: TRBD1
CDR3nt: TGTGCCAGCAGCTTAGTCGGCTCAGGTAGCTACAATGAGCAGTTCTTC; CDR3aa: CASSLVGSGSYNEQFF; v_gene: TRBV7-2; abundance: NA; j_gene: TRBJ2-1; d_gene: NA
CDR3nt: TGTGCCAGCATCCTCGATAGGAACACTGAAGCTTTCTTT; CDR3aa: CASILDRNTEAFF; v_gene: TRBV7-9; abundance: NA; j_gene: TRBJ1-1; d_gene: NA
CDR3nt: TGTGCCAGCAGCCAGGGGGCGGGTGGTTCCCTCTACGAGCAGTACTTC; CDR3aa: CASSQGAGGSLYEQYF; v_gene: TRBV5-4; abundance: NA; j_gene: TRBJ2-7; d_gene: TRBD1
CDR3nt: TGTGCCATCAGTGAGGGACAGGCCACCTACAATGAGCAGTTCTTC; CDR3aa: CAISEGQATYNEQFF; v_gene: TRBV10-3; abundance: NA; j_gene: TRBJ2-1; d_gene: TRBD1
CDR3nt: TGTGCCACCAGCAGAGTGGGTAGCGGGTACACAGATACGCAGTATTTT; CDR3aa: CATSRVGSGYTDTQYF; v_gene: TRBV15; abundance: few; j_gene: TRBJ2-3; d_gene: TRBD2
CDR3nt: TGCAGTGCTACCAGTGGTACGCAGTATTTT; CDR3aa: CSATSGTQYF; v_gene: TRBV20-1; abundance: NA; j_gene: TRBJ2-3; d_gene: NA
CDR3nt: TGTGCCAGCAGCTCTTTCCGGGGAGATACGCAGTATTTT; CDR3aa: CASSSFRGDTQYF; v_gene: TRBV5-6; abundance: NA; j_gene: TRBJ2-3; d_gene: NA
CDR3nt: TGTGCCACCAGCAGATGGGACAGACGCTCCTACAATGAGCAGTTCTTC; CDR3aa: CATSRWDRRSYNEQFF; v_gene: TRBV15; abundance: NA; j_gene: TRBJ2-1; d_gene: TRBD1
CDR3nt: TGTGCCAGCAGGAGAGTAGCGGATACTCAAGAGACCCAGTACTTC; CDR3aa: CASRRVADTQETQYF; v_gene: TRBV6-1; abundance: few; j_gene: TRBJ2-5; d_gene: NA
CDR3nt: TGTGCCAGCAGCCCCCCTCCTAGCGGAGACACAGATACGCAGTATTTT; CDR3aa: CASSPPPSGDTDTQYF; v_gene: TRBV5-4; abundance: NA; j_gene: TRBJ2-3; d_gene: TRBD2
CDR3nt: TGCGCCAGCAGCGGCAGGGGTCTTGGTTCCTACAATGAGCAGTTCTTC; CDR3aa: CASSGRGLGSYNEQFF; v_gene: TRBV5-1; abundance: NA; j_gene: TRBJ2-1; d_gene: NA
CDR3nt: TGTGCCAGCTCACAGCAGGAAGCTAACTATGGCTACACCTTC; CDR3aa: CASSQQEANYGYTF; v_gene: TRBV18; abundance: few; j_gene: TRBJ1-2; d_gene: NA
CDR3nt: TGTGCCAGCAGGATAGCGGGTGGGAGCAATCAGCCCCAGCATTTT; CDR3aa: CASRIAGGSNQPQHF; v_gene: TRBV7-2; abundance: few; j_gene: TRBJ1-5; d_gene: NA
CDR3nt: TGTGCCAGCAGCCCAAGCCGAGAGACCCAGTACTTC; CDR3aa: CASSPSRETQYF; v_gene: TRBV7-2; abundance: NA; j_gene: TRBJ2-5; d_gene: NA
CDR3nt: TGTGCCAGCACCCCTGGAGGGCGACACAAGGGGGAGACCCAGTACTTC; CDR3aa: CASTPGGRHKGETQYF; v_gene: TRBV7-2; abundance: few; j_gene: TRBJ2-5; d_gene: NA